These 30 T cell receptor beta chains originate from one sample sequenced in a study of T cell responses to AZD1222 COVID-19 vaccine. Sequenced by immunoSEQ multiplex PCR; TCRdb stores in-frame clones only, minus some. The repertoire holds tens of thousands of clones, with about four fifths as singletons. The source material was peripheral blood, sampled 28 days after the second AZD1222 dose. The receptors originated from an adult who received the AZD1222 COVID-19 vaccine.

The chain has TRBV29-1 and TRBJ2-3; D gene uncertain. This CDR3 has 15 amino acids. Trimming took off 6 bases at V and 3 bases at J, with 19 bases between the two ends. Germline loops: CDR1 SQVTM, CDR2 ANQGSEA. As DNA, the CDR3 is TGCAGCGTGCTCGACCCAGCCATGGGGACAGATACGCAGTATTTT. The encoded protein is CSVLDPAMGTDTQYF.

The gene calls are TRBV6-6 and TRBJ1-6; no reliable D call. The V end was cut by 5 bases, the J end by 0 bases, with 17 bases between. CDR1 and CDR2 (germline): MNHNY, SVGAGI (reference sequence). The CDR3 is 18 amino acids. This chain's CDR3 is CASSRETAASSYNSPLHF. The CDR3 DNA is TGTGCCAGCAGTCGCGAAACGGCTGCGAGCTCCTATAATTCACCCCTCCACTTT.

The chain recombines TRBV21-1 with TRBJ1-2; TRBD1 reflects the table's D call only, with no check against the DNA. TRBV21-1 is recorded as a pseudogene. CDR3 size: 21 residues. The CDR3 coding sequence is TGTGCCAGCAAACAACAGCTAGCCGCAGATGAGGCAGGGGGGTCCAACTATGGCTACACCTTC. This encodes CASKQQLAADEAGGSNYGYTF.

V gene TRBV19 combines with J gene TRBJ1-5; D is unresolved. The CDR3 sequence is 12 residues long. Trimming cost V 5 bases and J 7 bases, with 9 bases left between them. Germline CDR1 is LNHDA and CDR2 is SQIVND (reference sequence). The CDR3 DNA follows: TGTGCCAGTAGTTTCACGTTACAGCCCCAGCATTTT. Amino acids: CASSFTLQPQHF.

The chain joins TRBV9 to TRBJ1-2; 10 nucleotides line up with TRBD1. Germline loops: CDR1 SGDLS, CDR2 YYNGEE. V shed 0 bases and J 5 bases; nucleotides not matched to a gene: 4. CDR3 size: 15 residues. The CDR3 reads CASSVGQGASYGYTF. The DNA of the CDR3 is TGTGCCAGCAGCGTAGGACAGGGGGCTAGTTATGGCTACACCTTC. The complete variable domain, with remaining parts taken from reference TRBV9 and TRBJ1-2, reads DSGVTQTPKHLITATGQRVTLRCSPRSGDLSVYWYQQSLDQGLQFLIQYYNGEERAKGNILERFSAQQFPDLHSELNLSSLELGDSALYFCASSVGQGASYGYTFGSGTRLTVV.

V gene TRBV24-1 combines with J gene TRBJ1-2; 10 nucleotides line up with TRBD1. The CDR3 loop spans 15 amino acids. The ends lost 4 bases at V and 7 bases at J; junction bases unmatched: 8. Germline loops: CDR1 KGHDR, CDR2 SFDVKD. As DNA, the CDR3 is TGTGCCACCAGTGACCCGGGACAGGGGATGGGTGGCTACACCTTC. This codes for CATSDPGQGMGGYTF.

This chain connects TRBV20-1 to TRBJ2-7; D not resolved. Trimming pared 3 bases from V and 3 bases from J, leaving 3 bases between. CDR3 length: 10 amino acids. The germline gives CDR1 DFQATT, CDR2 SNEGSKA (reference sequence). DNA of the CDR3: TGCAGTGCTAGGGACTACGAGCAGTACTTC. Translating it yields CSARDYEQYF.

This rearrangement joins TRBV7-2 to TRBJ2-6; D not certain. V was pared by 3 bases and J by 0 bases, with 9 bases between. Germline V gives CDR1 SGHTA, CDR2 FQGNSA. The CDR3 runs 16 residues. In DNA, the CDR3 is TGTGCCAGCAGCTTCTACCGGACCTCTGGGGCCAACGTCCTGACTTTC. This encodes CASSFYRTSGANVLTF.

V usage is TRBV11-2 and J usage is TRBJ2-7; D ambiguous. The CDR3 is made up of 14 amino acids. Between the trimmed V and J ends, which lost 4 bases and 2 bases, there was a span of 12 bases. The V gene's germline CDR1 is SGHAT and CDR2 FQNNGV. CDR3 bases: TGTGCCAGCAGCTCCCTTACATCGACCTACGAGCAGTACTTC. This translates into CASSSLTSTYEQYF.

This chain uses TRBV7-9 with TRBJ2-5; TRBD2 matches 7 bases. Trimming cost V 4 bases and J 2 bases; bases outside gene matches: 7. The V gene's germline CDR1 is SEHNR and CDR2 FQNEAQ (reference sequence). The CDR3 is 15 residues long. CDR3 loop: CASSSMGLRQETQYF. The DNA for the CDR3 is TGTGCCAGCAGCTCAATGGGACTACGACAAGAGACCCAGTACTTC. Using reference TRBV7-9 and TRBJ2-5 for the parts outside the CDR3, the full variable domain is DTGVSQNPRHKITKRGQNVTFRCDPISEHNRLYWYRQTLGQGPEFLTYFQNEAQLEKSRLLSDRFSAERPKGSFSTLEIQRTEQGDSAMYLCASSSMGLRQETQYFGPGTRLLVL.

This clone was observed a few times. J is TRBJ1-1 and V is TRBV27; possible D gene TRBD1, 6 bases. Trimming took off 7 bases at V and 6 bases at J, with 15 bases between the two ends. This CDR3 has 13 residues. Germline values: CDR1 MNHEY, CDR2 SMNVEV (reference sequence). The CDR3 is CASTLGGGAEAFF. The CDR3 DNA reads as TGTGCCAGCACCCTGGGGGGGGGCGCTGAAGCTTTCTTT.

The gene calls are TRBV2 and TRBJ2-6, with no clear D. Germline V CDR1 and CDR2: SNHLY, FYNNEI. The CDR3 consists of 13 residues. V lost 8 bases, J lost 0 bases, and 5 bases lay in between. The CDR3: CASGDSGANVLTF. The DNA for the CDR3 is TGTGCCAGCGGAGACTCTGGGGCCAACGTCCTGACTTTC.

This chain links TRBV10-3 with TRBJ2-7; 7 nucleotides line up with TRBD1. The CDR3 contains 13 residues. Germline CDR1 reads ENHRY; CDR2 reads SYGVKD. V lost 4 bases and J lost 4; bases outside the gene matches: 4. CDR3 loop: CAISVDRVYEQYF. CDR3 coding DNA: TGTGCCATCAGTGTAGACAGGGTTTACGAGCAGTACTTC.

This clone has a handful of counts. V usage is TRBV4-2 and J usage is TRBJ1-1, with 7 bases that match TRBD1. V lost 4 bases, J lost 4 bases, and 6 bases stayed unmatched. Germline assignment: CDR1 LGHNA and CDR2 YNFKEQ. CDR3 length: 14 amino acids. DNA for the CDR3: TGTGCCAGCAGCCCTACCCGACAGGGCACTGAAGCTTTCTTT. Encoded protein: CASSPTRQGTEAFF.

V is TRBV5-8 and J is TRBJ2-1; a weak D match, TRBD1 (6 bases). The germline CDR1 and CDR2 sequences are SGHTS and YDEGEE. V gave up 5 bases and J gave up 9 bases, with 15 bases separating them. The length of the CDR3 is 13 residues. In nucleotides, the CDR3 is TGTGCCAGCAGGGAAGCAGGGGTCGGTGAGCAGTTCTTC. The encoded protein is CASREAGVGEQFF.

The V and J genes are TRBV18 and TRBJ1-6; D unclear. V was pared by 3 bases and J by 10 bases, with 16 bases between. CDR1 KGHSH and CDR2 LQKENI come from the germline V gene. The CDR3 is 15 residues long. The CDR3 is CASSPAVVYASPLHF. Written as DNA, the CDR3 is TGTGCCAGCTCACCGGCGGTGGTTTATGCGTCACCCCTCCACTTT.

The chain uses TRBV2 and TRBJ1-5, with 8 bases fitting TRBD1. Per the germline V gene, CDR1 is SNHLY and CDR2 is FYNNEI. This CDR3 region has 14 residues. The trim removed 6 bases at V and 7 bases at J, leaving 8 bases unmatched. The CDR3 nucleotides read TGTGCCAGCAGCGACAGGGGTTTAGGACAGCCCCAGCATTTT. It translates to CASSDRGLGQPQHF.

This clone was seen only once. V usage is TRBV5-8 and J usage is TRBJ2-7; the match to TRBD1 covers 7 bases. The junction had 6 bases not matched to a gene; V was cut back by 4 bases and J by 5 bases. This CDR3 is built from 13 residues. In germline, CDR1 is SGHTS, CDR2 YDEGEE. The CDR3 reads CASSLDRVNEQYF. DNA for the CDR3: TGTGCCAGCAGCCTAGACAGGGTCAACGAGCAGTACTTC. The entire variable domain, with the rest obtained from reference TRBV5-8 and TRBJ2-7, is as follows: EAGVTQSPTHLIKTRGQQATLRCSPISGHTSVYWYQQALGLGLQFLLWYDEGEERNRGNFPPRFSGRQFPNYSSELNVNALELEDSALYLCASSLDRVNEQYFGPGTRLTVT.

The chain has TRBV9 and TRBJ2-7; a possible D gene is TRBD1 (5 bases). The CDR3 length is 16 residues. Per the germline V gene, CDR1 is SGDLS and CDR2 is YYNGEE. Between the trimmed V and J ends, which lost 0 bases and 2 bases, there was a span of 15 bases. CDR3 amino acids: CASSVESRTRAYEQYF. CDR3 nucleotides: TGTGCCAGCAGCGTAGAAAGTAGGACAAGGGCCTACGAGCAGTACTTC.

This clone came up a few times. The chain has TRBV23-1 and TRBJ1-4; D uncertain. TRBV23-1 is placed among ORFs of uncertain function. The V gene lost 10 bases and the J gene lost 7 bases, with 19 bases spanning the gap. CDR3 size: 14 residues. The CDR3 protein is CANSRSGMGEKLFF. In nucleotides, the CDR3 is TGCGCCAACTCCAGGTCTGGGATGGGTGAAAAACTGTTTTTT.

The DNA for the CDR3 is TGTGCCAGCAGAACGGGGGGGCCCGAGGGACAAGAGACCCAGTACTTC. Its protein product is CASRTGGPEGQETQYF. The chain combines TRBV21-1 with TRBJ2-5; the DNA was not used to check the table's D call, TRBD2. TRBV21-1 is given as a pseudogene. There are 16 residues in the CDR3.

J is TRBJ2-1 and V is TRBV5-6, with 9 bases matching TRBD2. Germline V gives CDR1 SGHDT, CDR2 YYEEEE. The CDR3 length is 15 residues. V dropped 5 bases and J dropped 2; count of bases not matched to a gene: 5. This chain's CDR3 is CASSSLAGTYNEQFF. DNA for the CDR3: TGTGCCAGCAGTTCTCTAGCGGGGACCTACAATGAGCAGTTCTTC.

The DNA for the CDR3 is TGTGCCAGCAACTATGGGACAGGGGCCCTCCCATCCACCGGGGAGCTGTTTTTT. Its translation: CASNYGTGALPSTGELFF. The chain recombines TRBV7-3 with TRBJ2-2, with 10 bases that match TRBD1. The V and J ends lost 7 bases and 4 bases, in that order; junction bases with no gene match: 15. CDR3 length equals 18 residues. CDR1 is SGHTA, CDR2 FQGTGA, per germline.

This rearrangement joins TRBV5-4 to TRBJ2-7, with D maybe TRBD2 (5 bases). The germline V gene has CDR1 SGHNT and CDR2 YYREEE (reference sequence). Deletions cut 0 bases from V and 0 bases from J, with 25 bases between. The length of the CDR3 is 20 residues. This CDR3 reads CASSLVPNDYARPSSYEQYF. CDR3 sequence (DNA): TGTGCCAGCAGCTTGGTACCCAACGACTACGCGCGACCGAGCTCCTACGAGCAGTACTTC.

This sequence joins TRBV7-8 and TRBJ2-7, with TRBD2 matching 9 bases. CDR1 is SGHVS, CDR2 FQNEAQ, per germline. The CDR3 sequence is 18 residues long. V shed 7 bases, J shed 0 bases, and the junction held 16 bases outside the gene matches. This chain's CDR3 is CASIENRLAGLSSYEQYF. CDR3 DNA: TGTGCCAGCATCGAAAACCGCCTAGCGGGGTTGAGCTCCTACGAGCAGTACTTC.

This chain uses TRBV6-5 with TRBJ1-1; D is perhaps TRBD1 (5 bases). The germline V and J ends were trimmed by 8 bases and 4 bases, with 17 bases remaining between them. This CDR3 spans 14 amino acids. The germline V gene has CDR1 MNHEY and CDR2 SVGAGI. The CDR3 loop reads CASGDQGVVTEAFF. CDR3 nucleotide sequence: TGTGCCAGCGGAGACCAGGGCGTGGTCACTGAAGCTTTCTTT.

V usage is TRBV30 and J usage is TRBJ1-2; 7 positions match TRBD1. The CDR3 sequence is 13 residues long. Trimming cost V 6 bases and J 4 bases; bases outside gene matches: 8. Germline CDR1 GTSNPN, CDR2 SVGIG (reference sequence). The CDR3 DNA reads TGTGCCTGCCTCCGGGACAGACCCTATGGCTACACCTTC. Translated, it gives CACLRDRPYGYTF.

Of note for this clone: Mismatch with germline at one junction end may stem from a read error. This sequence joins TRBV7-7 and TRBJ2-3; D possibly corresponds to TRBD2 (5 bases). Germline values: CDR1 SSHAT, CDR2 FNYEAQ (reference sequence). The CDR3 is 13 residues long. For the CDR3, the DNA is TGTGCTAGCAGCTTAGCGCGAGGAGATACGCAGTATTTT. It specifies CASSLARGDTQYF.

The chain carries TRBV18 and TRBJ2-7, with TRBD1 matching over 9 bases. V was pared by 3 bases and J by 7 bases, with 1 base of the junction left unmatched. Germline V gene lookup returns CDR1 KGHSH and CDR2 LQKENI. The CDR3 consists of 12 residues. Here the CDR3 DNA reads TGTGCCAGCTCACCGGACAGGGGTGAGCAGTACTTC. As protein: CASSPDRGEQYF. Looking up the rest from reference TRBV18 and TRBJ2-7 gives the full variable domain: NAGVMQNPRHLVRRRGQEARLRCSPMKGHSHVYWYRQLPEEGLKFMVYLQKENIIDESGMPKERFSAEFPKEGPSILRIQQVVRGDSAAYFCASSPDRGEQYFGPGTRLTVT.

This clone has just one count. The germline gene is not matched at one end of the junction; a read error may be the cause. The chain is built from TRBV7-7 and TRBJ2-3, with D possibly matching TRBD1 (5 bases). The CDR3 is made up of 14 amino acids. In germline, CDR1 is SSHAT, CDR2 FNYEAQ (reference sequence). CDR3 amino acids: CASSLGANTDTQYF. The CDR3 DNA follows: TGTGCTAGCAGCTTAGGGGCCAACACAGATACGCAGTATTTT.